This T cell receptor (beta chain) was found in a study of blood T cell repertoires in COVID-19. Generated by immunoSEQ multiplex PCR, the TCRdb table keeps only in-frame clones and is missing some. The table shows about 58,000 clones, with around 81% occurring only once. V trimming: 2 bases; J trimming: 4 bases; junction bases outside the gene matches: 13. This CDR3 has 17 amino acids. Germline-derived CDR1 and CDR2 are SEHNR and FQNEAQ (reference sequence). The chain joins TRBV7-9 to TRBJ2-7; 8 bases align to TRBD1. Specimen: peripheral blood. This TCR came from a human donor in a cohort sampled during active COVID-19. Here the CDR3 reads CASSLPGQGGLNYEQYF. The CDR3 DNA follows: TGTGCCAGCAGCTTACCCGGACAGGGAGGTCTTAATTACGAGCAGTACTTC.